This T cell receptor (beta chain) was captured in a study of T-cell reconstitution after alpha-beta-depleted transplantation in children. The length of the CDR3 is 15 residues. Per germline, CDR1 ENHRY and CDR2 SYGVKD. J gave up 2 bases and V 6 bases, and 3 bases lay outside the gene matches. Comments on this clonotype: Its target is not known.

Regarding the study as a whole: Hyperexpanded clones declined; after one year, newly produced T cells mostly supplied diversity. In patients about two months after transplant, alpha-beta T cells reportedly arose from several hundred expanded graft clones. Surviving recipient cells, namely T cells and thymic progenitors, were the source of high day-60 TCRbeta diversity in some patients.

For TCRbeta, the library was prepared with unique molecular identifiers. Each CDR3 protein is one row after TCRdb ran MiXCR on the PCR reads. This table holds about 610,000 distinct CDR3 sequences, roughly 27% found once. The chain links TRBV10-3 to TRBJ2-6, with 8 bases that match TRBD1. This TCR was sampled from a boy in the first two years of life with Wiskott-Aldrich syndrome, due to receive a stem cell transplant. Sequences were derived from PBMCs, sampled before TCRalphabeta/CD19-depleted stem cell transplant. CDR3 DNA sequence: TGTGCCATCAGCAGGACAGGGCCTGGGGCCAACGTCCTGACTTTC. Protein product: CAISRTGPGANVLTF.